This T cell receptor (beta chain) is from a study of T cells in Graves' hyperthyroidism and ophthalmopathy. Study results and limitations: Blood shared most expanded thyroid clonotypes above 0.001.

For this clonotype: Its antigen remains unknown.

Amplified TCR beta CDR3 regions derived from RNA transcripts. In the first-round RT-PCR of the TCR CDR3, the HTBI primer set was used. TCRdb reprocessed the multiplex PCR reads with MiXCR, giving one entry per CDR3 protein. The sample has hundreds of thousands of distinct CDR3 sequences; 30% to 40% are singletons. In making diagnoses, clinical symptoms, serum thyroxine and TRAb, thyroid ultrasound and orbital computed tomography were all used. This TCR was recovered from a woman aged 40 to 55 with Graves' hyperthyroidism. The sample was blood.

The CDR3 DNA sequence: TGTGCCAGCAGTTACTCTGGGGTGAACTATGGCTACACCTTC. Amino acid sequence: CASSYSGVNYGYTF. The chain is built from TRBV6-2 or TRBV6-3 and TRBJ1-2; the D is unclear. The V gene lost 0 bases and the J gene lost 2 bases, with 7 bases spanning the gap. Germline V gene data show CDR1 as MNHEY and CDR2 as SVGEGT. This CDR3 has 14 residues.